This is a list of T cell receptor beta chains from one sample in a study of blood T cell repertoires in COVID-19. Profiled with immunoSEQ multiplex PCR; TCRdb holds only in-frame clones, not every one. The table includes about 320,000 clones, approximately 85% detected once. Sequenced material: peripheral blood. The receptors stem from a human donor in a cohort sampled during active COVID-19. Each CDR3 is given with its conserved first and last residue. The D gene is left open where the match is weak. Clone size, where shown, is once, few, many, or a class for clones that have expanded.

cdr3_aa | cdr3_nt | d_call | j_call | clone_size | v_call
CASSLMGGKGVNTEAFF | TGTGCCAGCAGTTTAATGGGCGGAAAGGGGGTAAACACTGAAGCTTTCTTT | NA | TRBJ1-1 | NA | TRBV27
CASSIDGGANYGYTF | TGTGCCAGTAGTATAGACGGGGGTGCTAACTATGGCTACACCTTC | NA | TRBJ1-2 | NA | TRBV19
CGTGAAGGTNEKLFF | TGCGGGACCGGGGCAGCCGGGGGAACTAATGAAAAACTGTTTTTT | NA | TRBJ1-4 | NA | TRBV7-8
CASSGQGARQPQHF | TGTGCCAGCAGTGGACAGGGGGCGAGGCAGCCCCAGCATTTT | TRBD1 | TRBJ1-5 | NA | TRBV2
CASSEAVNTGELFF | TGCGCCAGCAGTGAGGCAGTGAACACCGGGGAGCTGTTTTTT | NA | TRBJ2-2 | many | TRBV10-1
CASSPAGTDSYEQYF | TGTGCCAGCAGTCCTGCCGGGACAGATTCCTACGAGCAGTACTTC | TRBD1 | TRBJ2-7 | once | TRBV6-5
CASSLEVGVANYGYTF | TGTGCCAGCAGCTTAGAAGTAGGGGTAGCTAACTATGGCTACACCTTC | NA | TRBJ1-2 | NA | TRBV7-9
CASSLDFGTANTGELFF | TGTGCCAGCAGCTTAGATTTCGGGACAGCGAACACCGGGGAGCTGTTTTTT | TRBD1 | TRBJ2-2 | NA | TRBV7-9
CATSDLPYRNNEQFF | TGTGCCACCAGTGATTTGCCATACAGAAACAATGAGCAGTTCTTC | NA | TRBJ2-1 | once | TRBV24-1
CATGQGEANYGYTF | TGTGCCACCGGCCAGGGCGAAGCTAACTATGGCTACACCTTC | NA | TRBJ1-2 | NA | TRBV10-3
CASSPSTPDSLGVTEAFF | TGTGCCAGCAGCCCCTCTACACCGGACAGTCTCGGAGTGACTGAAGCTTTCTTT | NA | TRBJ1-1 | NA | TRBV9
CASRQIRAMNTEAFF | TGTGCCAGCAGGCAAATCAGGGCAATGAACACTGAAGCTTTCTTT | NA | TRBJ1-1 | NA | TRBV2
CAIREDRVGYGYTF | TGTGCCATCAGAGAGGACAGGGTAGGATATGGCTACACCTTC | TRBD1 | TRBJ1-2 | NA | TRBV10-3
CASGSDRLGGGPEFTQYF | TGTGCTAGTGGTTCAGACAGATTGGGCGGGGGGCCCGAGTTTACGCAGTATTTT | TRBD2 | TRBJ2-3 | NA | TRBV12-5
CASSPGQGENTEAFF | TGTGCCAGCAGCCCGGGACAGGGGGAGAACACTGAAGCTTTCTTT | TRBD1 | TRBJ1-1 | NA | TRBV5-4
CASSLAGNEAFF | TGTGCCAGCAGCTTGGCGGGGAATGAAGCTTTCTTT | NA | TRBJ1-1 | NA | TRBV7-2
CACRQGVQPQHF | TGTGCCTGTCGACAGGGGGTCCAGCCCCAGCATTTT | TRBD1 | TRBJ1-5 | NA | TRBV6-6
CAWSVRQGSSPLHF | TGTGCCTGGAGTGTAAGGCAGGGAAGTTCACCCCTCCACTTT | NA | TRBJ1-6 | NA | TRBV30
CASSWGLNNEQFF | TGTGCCAGCAGTTGGGGACTGAACAATGAGCAGTTCTTC | NA | TRBJ2-1 | once | TRBV27
CASSPQRTYGYTF | TGTGCCAGCAGCCCACAGAGAACCTATGGCTACACCTTC | NA | TRBJ1-2 | NA | TRBV7-2
CASSIDPQMNTEAFF | TGTGCCAGTAGTATAGATCCCCAAATGAACACTGAAGCTTTCTTT | NA | TRBJ1-1 | NA | TRBV19
CASSQETGQGQPQHF | TGTGCCAGCAGCCAAGAGACAGGACAGGGCCAGCCCCAGCATTTT | TRBD1 | TRBJ1-5 | NA | TRBV4-2
CASSLGLTGSRTGELFF | TGCGCCAGCAGCTTGGGACTGACAGGGTCCCGCACCGGGGAGCTGTTTTTT | TRBD1 | TRBJ2-2 | few | TRBV5-1
CASSFWTEAFF | TGTGCCAGCAGCTTTTGGACAGAAGCTTTCTTT | NA | TRBJ1-1 | few | TRBV7-2
CASSIGPGQAYSYEQYF | TGTGCCAGTAGTATAGGACCGGGACAGGCTTACTCCTACGAGCAGTACTTC | TRBD1 | TRBJ2-7 | NA | TRBV19
CASSLYTGIDGNQPQHF | TGTGCCAGCTCACTCTACACAGGGATCGATGGGAATCAGCCCCAGCATTTT | NA | TRBJ1-5 | NA | TRBV18
CASSPGGGQTQYF | TGCGCCAGCAGCCCCGGGGGGGGACAGACCCAGTACTTC | TRBD2 | TRBJ2-5 | many | TRBV10-2
CASSELLGQGRDGYTF | TGTGCCAGCAGTGAATTGCTGGGACAGGGGAGAGATGGCTACACCTTC | TRBD1 | TRBJ1-2 | few | TRBV25-1
CATQQGSVTEAFF | TGCGCCACCCAACAGGGCAGCGTCACTGAAGCTTTCTTT | NA | TRBJ1-1 | NA | TRBV10-2
CASSQDREVYF | TGTGCCAGCAGCCAAGACAGGGAAGTGTACTTC | NA | TRBJ2-7 | NA | TRBV3-1/TRBV3-2